The 13 T cell receptor beta chains given below trace back to one sample, sequenced in a study of T cell changes during pregnancy in multiple sclerosis. Produced via immunoSEQ multiplex PCR; TCRdb's table is partial and in-frame only. Found here are 45,000 or so clones, approximately 91% of them singletons; the top ten hold 1.4%. The sequenced sample was PBMCs (not recorded whether the cells were cultured). All receptors come from a female donor with multiple sclerosis, enrolled in a pregnancy study.

In this sample, this clone turned up a few times. The chain joins TRBV11-2 to TRBJ2-2; D is ambiguous. Between the trimmed V and J ends, which lost 3 bases and 6 bases, there was a span of 8 bases. The germline V gene has CDR1 SGHAT and CDR2 FQNNGV. The CDR3 has 13 residues. The CDR3 bases are TGTGCCAGCAGCTTCAAGCTTTCCGGGGAGCTGTTTTTT. It is translated as CASSFKLSGELFF.

The J gene is TRBJ1-4, the V gene TRBV28; no reliable D call. Germline V gene sequence: CDR1 MDHEN, CDR2 SYDVKM. Trimming removed 5 bases from V and 0 bases from J, with 7 bases in between. CDR3 length: 14 amino acids. CDR3 DNA: TGTGCCAGCAGTCCCGGGACAACTAATGAAAAACTGTTTTTT. It specifies CASSPGTTNEKLFF.

This chain joins TRBV27 and TRBJ2-7; a weak D match, TRBD2 (5 bases). Germline assignment: CDR1 MNHEY and CDR2 SMNVEV (reference sequence). The length of the CDR3 is 13 residues. The germline V and J ends were trimmed by 3 bases and 3 bases, with 9 bases remaining between them. CDR3 loop: CASSFAGFYEQYF. CDR3 nucleotide sequence: TGTGCCAGCAGTTTCGCGGGTTTCTACGAGCAGTACTTC.

The V call is TRBV5-8, the J call TRBJ2-7; D may be TRBD2 (5 bases). V was shortened by 4 bases and J by 6 bases, with 17 bases between the two germline ends. Germline CDR1 SGHTS, CDR2 YDEGEE. The CDR3 contains 14 residues. CDR3 protein: CASSRGPEVSEQYF. As DNA, the CDR3 is TGTGCCAGCAGCCGAGGTCCGGAGGTGTCCGAGCAGTACTTC.

This clone appeared once. J is TRBJ2-7 and V is TRBV12-5, with D possibly being TRBD1 (7 bases). Trimming took off 1 base at V and 3 bases at J, with 10 bases between the two ends. The CDR3 length is 14 residues. Germline assignment: CDR1 LGHNT and CDR2 FRNRAP. In DNA, the CDR3 is TGTGCTAGTGGTTTGGACAGGGGAGGCTACGAGCAGTACTTC. Translating it yields CASGLDRGGYEQYF.

This clone was counted only a few times. The rearrangement joins TRBV2 to TRBJ1-2; D is uncertain. CDR1 and CDR2 from the germline V gene are SNHLY and FYNNEI. This CDR3 comprises 12 residues. The germline V and J ends were trimmed by 7 bases and 4 bases, with 10 bases remaining between them. The CDR3 DNA reads as TGTGCCAGCATTCCCGGCGGCTATGGCTACACCTTC. The encoded protein is CASIPGGYGYTF.

The V gene is TRBV5-6, the J gene TRBJ2-6, with a tentative D call TRBD1 (6 bases). This CDR3 has 16 residues. In germline, CDR1 is SGHDT, CDR2 YYEEEE. Between the trimmed V and J ends, which lost 4 bases and 0 bases, there was a span of 11 bases. CDR3 coding DNA: TGTGCCAGCAGCGCAGGGGCCGGCTCTGGGGCCAACGTCCTGACTTTC. It encodes CASSAGAGSGANVLTF.

The chain recombines TRBV2 with TRBJ2-2, with 12 bases matching TRBD2. Germline trimming cut 7 bases from V and 3 bases from J; bases unmatched to any gene: 6. The CDR3 loop spans 16 amino acids. The germline V gene has CDR1 SNHLY and CDR2 FYNNEI. The CDR3 loop reads CASNPTSGSDTGELFF. The CDR3 DNA follows: TGTGCCAGCAACCCGACTAGCGGGAGTGACACCGGGGAGCTGTTTTTT.

The gene calls are TRBV7-2 and TRBJ2-3; TRBD2 matches at 14 bases. From germline, CDR1 is SGHTA and CDR2 FQGNSA. There are 17 residues in the CDR3. V was clipped by 2 bases and J by 0 bases; unmatched bases: 1. The CDR3 loop reads CASSLRTSGRSTDTQYF. CDR3 DNA sequence: TGTGCCAGCAGCTTAAGGACTAGCGGGAGGAGCACAGATACGCAGTATTTT.

The chain carries TRBV10-3 and TRBJ2-2, with 7 bases lining up with TRBD1. CDR1 and CDR2 (germline): ENHRY, SYGVKD. The CDR3 covers 13 residues. The ends lost 9 bases at V and 4 bases at J; junction bases unmatched: 5. The CDR3 nucleotides are TGTGCCATGACGGGACAGCTCACCGGGGAGCTGTTTTTT. Its protein is CAMTGQLTGELFF.

This sequence joins TRBV12-5 and TRBJ2-7; TRBD1 aligns across 7 bases. Germline CDR1 is LGHNT and CDR2 is FRNRAP. The ends lost 3 bases at V and 7 bases at J; junction bases unmatched: 6. The CDR3 has 13 residues. This CDR3 is CASGLDRVGEQYF. The DNA of the CDR3 is TGTGCTAGTGGTTTAGACAGGGTGGGGGAGCAGTACTTC.

The chain has TRBV25-1 and TRBJ1-1, with TRBD1 matching 8 bases. The CDR3 consists of 15 residues. Unmatched junction bases numbered 4, after V lost 1 base and J lost 3 bases. CDR1 is MGHDK, CDR2 SYGVNS, per germline. CDR3 loop: CASSESPRGHTEAFF. The CDR3 DNA reads TGTGCCAGCAGTGAATCCCCCAGGGGGCACACTGAAGCTTTCTTT. The full variable domain, in which reference TRBV25-1 and TRBJ1-1 provide the parts outside the CDR3, is EADIYQTPRYLVIGTGKKITLECSQTMGHDKMYWYQQDPGMELHLIHYSYGVNSTEKGDLSSESTVSRIRTEHFPLTLESARPSHTSQYLCASSESPRGHTEAFFGQGTRLTVV.

V usage is TRBV5-4 and J usage is TRBJ2-2; D gene unclear. CDR1 and CDR2 from the germline V gene are SGHNT and YYREEE (reference sequence). Trimming removed 4 bases from V and 5 bases from J, with 6 bases in between. This CDR3 region has 12 residues. The CDR3 here is CASSLPTGELFF. Written as DNA, the CDR3 is TGTGCCAGCAGCCTACCTACCGGGGAGCTGTTTTTT. The full variable domain, its missing parts supplied by reference TRBV5-4 and TRBJ2-2, is ETGVTQSPTHLIKTRGQQVTLRCSSQSGHNTVSWYQQALGQGPQFIFQYYREEENGRGNFPPRFSGLQFPNYSSELNVNALELDDSALYLCASSLPTGELFFGEGSRLTVL.